This T cell receptor (beta chain) appears in the sequencing data of a study of blood T cell repertoires in COVID-19. Study as a whole: The origin of the acute and convalescent COVID-19 samples was the United States, Italy and Spain. The cDNA or gDNA used as material had been derived from T cells, B-cell-depleted T cells, or PBMCs.

Trimming took 4 bases from V and 8 from J; bases not matched to a gene: 15. The CDR3 sequence is 17 residues long. Germline values: CDR1 SGDLS, CDR2 YYNGEE. Original handling: Reference gene primer amplification gave estimated nucleated cell counts. Generated by immunoSEQ multiplex PCR, the TCRdb table keeps only in-frame clones and is missing some. V and J calls plus clone size are reproduced from that table; the DNA served to infer D and trimming. The sample gives 250,000 to 350,000 clones, approximately 89% of which show up once; roughly an eighth is in the top ten. The clonotype comes from a woman aged 55-69 years with acute or convalescent COVID-19. This chain joins TRBV9 and TRBJ2-1, with 10 bases fitting TRBD2. Sequences were obtained from peripheral blood. CDR3 DNA sequence: TGTGCCAGCAGCCCGTCTAGCGGGAGCTCCGTTATCGATGAGCAGTTCTTC. Translation: CASSPSSGSSVIDEQFF. Complete variable domain (other parts from reference TRBV9 and TRBJ2-1): DSGVTQTPKHLITATGQRVTLRCSPRSGDLSVYWYQQSLDQGLQFLIQYYNGEERAKGNILERFSAQQFPDLHSELNLSSLELGDSALYFCASSPSSGSSVIDEQFFGPGTRLTVL.